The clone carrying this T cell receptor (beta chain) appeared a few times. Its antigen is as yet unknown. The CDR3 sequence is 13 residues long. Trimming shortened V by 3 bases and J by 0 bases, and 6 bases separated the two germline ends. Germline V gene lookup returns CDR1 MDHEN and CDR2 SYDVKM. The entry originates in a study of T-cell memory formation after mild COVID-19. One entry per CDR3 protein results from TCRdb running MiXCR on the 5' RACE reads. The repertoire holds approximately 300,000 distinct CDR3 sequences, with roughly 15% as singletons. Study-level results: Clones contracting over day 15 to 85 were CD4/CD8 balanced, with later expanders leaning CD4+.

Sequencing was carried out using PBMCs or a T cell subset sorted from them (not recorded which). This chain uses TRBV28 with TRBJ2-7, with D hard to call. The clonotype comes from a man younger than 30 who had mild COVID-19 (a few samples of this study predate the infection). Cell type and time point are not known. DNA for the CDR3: TGTGCCAGCAGTTTGGAGAGCTCCTACGAGCAGTACGTC. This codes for CASSLESSYEQYV.